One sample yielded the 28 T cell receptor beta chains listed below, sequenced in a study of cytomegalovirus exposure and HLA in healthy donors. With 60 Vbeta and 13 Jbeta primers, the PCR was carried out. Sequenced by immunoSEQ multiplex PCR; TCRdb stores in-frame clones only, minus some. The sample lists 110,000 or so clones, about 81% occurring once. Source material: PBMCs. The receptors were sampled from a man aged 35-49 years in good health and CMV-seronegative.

The CDR3 DNA sequence: TGCGCCAGCAGCTCAGCGGGGCCTTACAATGAGCAGTTCTTC. Amino acids: CASSSAGPYNEQFF. This chain joins TRBV5-1 and TRBJ2-1; 7 nucleotides agree with TRBD2. V gave up 3 bases and J gave up 4 bases; unmatched junction bases: 4. This CDR3 comprises 14 residues. Germline V gives CDR1 SGHRS, CDR2 YFSETQ. Drawing the rest from reference TRBV5-1 and TRBJ2-1, the complete variable domain is KAGVTQTPRYLIKTRGQQVTLSCSPISGHRSVSWYQQTPGQGLQFLFEYFSETQRNKGNFPGRFSGRQFSNSRSEMNVSTLELGDSALYLCASSSAGPYNEQFFGPGTRLTVL.

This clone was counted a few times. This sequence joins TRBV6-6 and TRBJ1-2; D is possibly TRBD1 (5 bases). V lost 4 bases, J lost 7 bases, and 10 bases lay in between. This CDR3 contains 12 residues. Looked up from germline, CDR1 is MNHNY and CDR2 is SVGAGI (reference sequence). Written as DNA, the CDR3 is TGTGCCAGCAGTTCGGGGGGGAGTGGCTACACCTTC. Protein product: CASSSGGSGYTF.

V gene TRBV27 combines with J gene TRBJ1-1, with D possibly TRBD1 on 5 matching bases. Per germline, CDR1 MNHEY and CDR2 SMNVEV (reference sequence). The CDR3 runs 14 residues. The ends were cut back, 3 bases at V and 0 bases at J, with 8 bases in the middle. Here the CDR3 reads CASSLRQLNTEAFF. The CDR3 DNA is TGTGCCAGCAGTTTGCGACAGCTGAACACTGAAGCTTTCTTT.

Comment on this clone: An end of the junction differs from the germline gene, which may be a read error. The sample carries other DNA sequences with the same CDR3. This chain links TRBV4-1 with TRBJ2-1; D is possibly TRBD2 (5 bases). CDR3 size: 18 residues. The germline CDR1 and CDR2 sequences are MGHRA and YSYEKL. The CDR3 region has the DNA TGCGCCAGCAGCCAAGAATACGTCGAGGCTAGCTCCTACAACGAGCAGTTCTTC. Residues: CASSQEYVEASSYNEQFF.

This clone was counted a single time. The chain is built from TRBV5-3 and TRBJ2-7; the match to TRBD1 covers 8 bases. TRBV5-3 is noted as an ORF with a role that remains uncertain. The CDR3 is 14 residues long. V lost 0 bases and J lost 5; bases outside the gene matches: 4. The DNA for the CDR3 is TGTGCCAGAAGCTTGGGGCAGGGGGCCCACGAGCAGTACTTC. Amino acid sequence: CARSLGQGAHEQYF.

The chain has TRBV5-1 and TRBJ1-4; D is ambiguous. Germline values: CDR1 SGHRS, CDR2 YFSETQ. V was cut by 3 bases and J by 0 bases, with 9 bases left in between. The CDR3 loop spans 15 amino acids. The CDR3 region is CASSSPDATNEKLFF. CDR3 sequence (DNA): TGCGCCAGCAGCTCCCCAGATGCAACTAATGAAAAACTGTTTTTT.

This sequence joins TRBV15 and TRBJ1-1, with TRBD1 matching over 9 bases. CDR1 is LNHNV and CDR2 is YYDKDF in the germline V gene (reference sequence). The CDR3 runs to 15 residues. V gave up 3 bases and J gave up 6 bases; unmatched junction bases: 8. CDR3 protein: CATSSGGTGIAEAFF. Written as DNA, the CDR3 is TGTGCCACCAGCAGTGGGGGGACAGGGATCGCTGAAGCTTTCTTT.

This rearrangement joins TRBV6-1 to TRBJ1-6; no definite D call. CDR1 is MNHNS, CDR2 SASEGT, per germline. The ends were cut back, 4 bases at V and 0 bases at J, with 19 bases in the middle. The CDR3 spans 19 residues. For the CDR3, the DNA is TGTGCCAGCAGTGGACTCAAGCTTCCCTATAGCTCCTATAATTCACCCCTCCACTTT. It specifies CASSGLKLPYSSYNSPLHF.

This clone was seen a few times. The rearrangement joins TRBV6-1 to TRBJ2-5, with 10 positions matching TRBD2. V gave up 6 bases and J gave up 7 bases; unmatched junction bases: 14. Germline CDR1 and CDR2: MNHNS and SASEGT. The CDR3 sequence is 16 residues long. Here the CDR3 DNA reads TGTGCCAGCAGGGAACTAGCGGGATCCCTGTCAGCGACCCAGTACTTC. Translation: CASRELAGSLSATQYF.

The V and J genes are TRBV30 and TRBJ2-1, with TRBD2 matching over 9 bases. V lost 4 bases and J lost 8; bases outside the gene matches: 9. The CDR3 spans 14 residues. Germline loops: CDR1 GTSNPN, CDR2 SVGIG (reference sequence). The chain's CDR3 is CAWNRAGGRDEQFF. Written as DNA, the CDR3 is TGTGCCTGGAATCGAGCGGGAGGTAGAGATGAGCAGTTCTTC.

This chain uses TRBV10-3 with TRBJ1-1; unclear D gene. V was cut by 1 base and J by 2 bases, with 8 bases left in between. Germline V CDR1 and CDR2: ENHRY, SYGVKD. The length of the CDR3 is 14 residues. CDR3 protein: CAISELERNTEAFF. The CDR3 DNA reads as TGTGCCATCAGTGAGTTAGAGCGCAACACTGAAGCTTTCTTT.

In DNA form, the CDR3 reads TGTGCCAGCAGTTCTACTAGCGGGCTGGGGAATACGCAGTATTTT. Translation gives CASSSTSGLGNTQYF. The chain links TRBV9 to TRBJ2-3, with 9 positions matching TRBD2. This CDR3 comprises 15 residues. Looked up from germline, CDR1 is SGDLS and CDR2 is YYNGEE. The J segment lost 7 bases and the V segment lost 5 bases, leaving 11 bases of the junction unmatched.

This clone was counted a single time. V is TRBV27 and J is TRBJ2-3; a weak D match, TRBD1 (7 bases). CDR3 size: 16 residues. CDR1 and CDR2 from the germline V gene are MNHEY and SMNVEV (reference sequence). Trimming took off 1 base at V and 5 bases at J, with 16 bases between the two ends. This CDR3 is CASSLFAGGTQDTQYF. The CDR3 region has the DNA TGTGCCAGCAGTTTATTTGCAGGGGGGACCCAAGATACGCAGTATTTT.

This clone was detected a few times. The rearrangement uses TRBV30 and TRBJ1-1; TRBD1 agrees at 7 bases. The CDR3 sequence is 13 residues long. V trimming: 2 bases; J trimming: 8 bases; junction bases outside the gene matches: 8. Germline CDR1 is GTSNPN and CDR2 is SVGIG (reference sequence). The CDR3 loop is CAWSRGLTKEAFF. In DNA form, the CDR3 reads TGTGCCTGGAGTAGGGGGCTTACAAAGGAAGCTTTCTTT.

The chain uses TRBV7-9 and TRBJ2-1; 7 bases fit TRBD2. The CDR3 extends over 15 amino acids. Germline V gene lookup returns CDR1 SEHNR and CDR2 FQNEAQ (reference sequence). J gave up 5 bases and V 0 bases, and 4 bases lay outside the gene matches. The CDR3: CASSLAKGLDNEQFF. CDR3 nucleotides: TGTGCCAGCAGCTTAGCTAAAGGACTAGACAATGAGCAGTTCTTC.

The CDR3 loop is CAWSLTGGEDYGYTF. The CDR3 region has the DNA TGTGCCTGGAGTCTCACAGGGGGCGAGGACTATGGCTACACCTTC. V usage is TRBV30 and J usage is TRBJ1-2, with 9 bases lining up with TRBD1. This CDR3 has 15 amino acids. CDR1 and CDR2 from the germline V gene are GTSNPN and SVGIG (reference sequence). Unmatched junction bases numbered 7, after V lost 2 bases and J lost 3 bases.

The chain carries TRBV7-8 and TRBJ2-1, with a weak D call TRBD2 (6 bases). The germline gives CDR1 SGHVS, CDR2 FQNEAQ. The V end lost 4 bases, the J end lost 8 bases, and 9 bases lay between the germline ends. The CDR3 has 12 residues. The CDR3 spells CASSSGGDEQFF. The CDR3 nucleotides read TGTGCCAGCAGCTCCGGGGGAGATGAGCAGTTCTTC.

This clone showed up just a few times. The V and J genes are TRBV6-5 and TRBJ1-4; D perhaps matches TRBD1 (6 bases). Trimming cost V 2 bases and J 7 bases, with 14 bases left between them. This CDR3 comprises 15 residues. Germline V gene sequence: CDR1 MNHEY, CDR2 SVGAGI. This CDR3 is CASSYTQRGGEKLFF. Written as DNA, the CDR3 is TGTGCCAGCAGTTACACGCAGAGGGGGGGTGAAAAACTGTTTTTT.

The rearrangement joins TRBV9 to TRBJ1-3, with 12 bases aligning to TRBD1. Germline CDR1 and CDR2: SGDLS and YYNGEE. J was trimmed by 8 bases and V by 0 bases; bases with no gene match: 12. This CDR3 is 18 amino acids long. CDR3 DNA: TGTGCCAGCAGCGTAGCTACGGGGACAGGGGGCTCGTCGGACACCATATATTTT. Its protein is CASSVATGTGGSSDTIYF.

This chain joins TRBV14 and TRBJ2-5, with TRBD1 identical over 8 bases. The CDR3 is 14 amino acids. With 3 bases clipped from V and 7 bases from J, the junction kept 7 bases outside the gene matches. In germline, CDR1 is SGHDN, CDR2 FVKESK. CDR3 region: CASSQAGQGATQYF. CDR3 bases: TGTGCCAGCAGCCAGGCTGGACAGGGAGCGACCCAGTACTTC.

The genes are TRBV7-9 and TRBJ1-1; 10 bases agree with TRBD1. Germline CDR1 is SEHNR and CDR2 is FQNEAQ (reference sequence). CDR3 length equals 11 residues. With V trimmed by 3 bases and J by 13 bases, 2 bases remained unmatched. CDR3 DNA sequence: TGTGCCAGCAGCTTTGGACAGGGGGATTTCTTT. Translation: CASSFGQGDFF. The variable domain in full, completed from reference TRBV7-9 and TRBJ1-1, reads DTGVSQNPRHKITKRGQNVTFRCDPISEHNRLYWYRQTLGQGPEFLTYFQNEAQLEKSRLLSDRFSAERPKGSFSTLEIQRTEQGDSAMYLCASSFGQGDFFGQGTRLTVV.

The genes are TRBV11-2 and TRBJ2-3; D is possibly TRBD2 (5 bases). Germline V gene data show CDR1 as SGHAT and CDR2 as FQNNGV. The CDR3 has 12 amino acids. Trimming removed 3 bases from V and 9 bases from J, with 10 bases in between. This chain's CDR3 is CASSLRVGTQYF. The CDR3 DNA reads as TGTGCCAGCAGCTTGAGGGTAGGGACGCAGTATTTT.

The chain's CDR3 is CASSLWASDGYTF. The CDR3 DNA follows: TGTGCCAGCAGCTTATGGGCCAGTGATGGCTACACCTTC. This chain uses TRBV7-8 with TRBJ1-2; unclear D gene. Looked up from germline, CDR1 is SGHVS and CDR2 is FQNEAQ. CDR3 length: 13 amino acids. Trimming removed 2 bases at V and 6 bases at J, with 10 bases between. Drawing the rest from reference TRBV7-8 and TRBJ1-2, the complete variable domain is GAGVSQSPRYKVAKRGQDVALRCDPISGHVSLFWYQQALGQGPEFLTYFQNEAQLDKSGLPSDRFFAERPEGSVSTLKIQRTQQEDSAVYLCASSLWASDGYTFGSGTRLTVV.

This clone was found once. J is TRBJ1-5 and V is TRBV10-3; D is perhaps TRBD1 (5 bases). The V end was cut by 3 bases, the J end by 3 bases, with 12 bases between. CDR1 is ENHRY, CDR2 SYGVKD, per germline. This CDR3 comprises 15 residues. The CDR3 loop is CAISDRDSSNQPQHF. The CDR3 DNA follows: TGTGCCATCAGTGACAGGGACTCATCCAATCAGCCCCAGCATTTT.

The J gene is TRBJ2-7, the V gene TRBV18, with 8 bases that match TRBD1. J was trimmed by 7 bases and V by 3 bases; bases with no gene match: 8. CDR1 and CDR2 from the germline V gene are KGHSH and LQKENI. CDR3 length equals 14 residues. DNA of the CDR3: TGTGCCAGCTCACCGAGACAGGGGAGTCGGGAGCAGTACTTC. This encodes CASSPRQGSREQYF. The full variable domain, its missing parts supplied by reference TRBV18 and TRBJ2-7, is NAGVMQNPRHLVRRRGQEARLRCSPMKGHSHVYWYRQLPEEGLKFMVYLQKENIIDESGMPKERFSAEFPKEGPSILRIQQVVRGDSAAYFCASSPRQGSREQYFGPGTRLTVT.

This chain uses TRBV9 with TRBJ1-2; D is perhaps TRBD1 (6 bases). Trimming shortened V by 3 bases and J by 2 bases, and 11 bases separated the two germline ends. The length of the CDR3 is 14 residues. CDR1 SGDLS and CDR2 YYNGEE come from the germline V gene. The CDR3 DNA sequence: TGTGCCAGCAGCGGGGACATACTAAACTATGGCTACACCTTC. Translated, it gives CASSGDILNYGYTF.

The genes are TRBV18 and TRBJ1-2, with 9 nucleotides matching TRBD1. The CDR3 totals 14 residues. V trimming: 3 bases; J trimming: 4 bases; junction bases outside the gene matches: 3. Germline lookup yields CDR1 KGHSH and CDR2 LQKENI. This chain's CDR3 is CASSPDRGSYGYTF. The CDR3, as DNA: TGTGCCAGCTCACCGGACAGGGGAAGCTATGGCTACACCTTC.

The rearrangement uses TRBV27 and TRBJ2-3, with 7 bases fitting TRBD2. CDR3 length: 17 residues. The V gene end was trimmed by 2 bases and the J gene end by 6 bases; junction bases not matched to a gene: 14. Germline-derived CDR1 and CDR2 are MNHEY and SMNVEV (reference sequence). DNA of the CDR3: TGTGCCAGCAGTTTAAGCCCTAGCGGAGCGGGCGGGGATACGCAGTATTTT. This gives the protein CASSLSPSGAGGDTQYF.